What follows are 13 T cell receptor beta chains derived from one specimen sequenced in a study of blood T cell repertoires in COVID-19. Profiling relied on immunoSEQ multiplex PCR, and the TCRdb table lists in-frame clones only, not all of them. This sample carries around 290,000 clones, more than 75% of them seen once, and the ten largest clones take around 2%. The sequencing input was PBMCs or T cells enriched from blood (not recorded which). The receptor set was obtained from a woman aged 60-75 years in a cohort exposed to, infected with or recovered from COVID-19 (not recorded which).

The V and J genes are TRBV4-3 and TRBJ2-7, with TRBD2 matching 7 bases. Trimming took 0 bases from V and 4 from J; bases not matched to a gene: 3. CDR1 is LGHNA, CDR2 YSLEER, per germline. This CDR3 has 14 residues. The CDR3 DNA is TGCGCCAGCAGCCAAGATGGGGAGGGGTACGAGCAGTACTTC. Amino acid sequence: CASSQDGEGYEQYF.

The J gene is TRBJ2-7, the V gene TRBV5-1; tentatively, D is TRBD1 (5 bases). The CDR3 totals 14 residues. Germline V gene lookup returns CDR1 SGHRS and CDR2 YFSETQ. Trimming took off 3 bases at V and 5 bases at J, with 15 bases between the two ends. This chain's CDR3 is CASSYQGPANEQYF. In nucleotides, the CDR3 is TGCGCCAGCAGCTACCAGGGTCCCGCCAACGAGCAGTACTTC.

V is TRBV5-5 and J is TRBJ1-3; 10 bases match TRBD1. From germline, CDR1 is SGHKS and CDR2 YYEKEE (reference sequence). J gave up 4 bases and V 4 bases, and 8 bases lay outside the gene matches. The CDR3 contains 16 residues. The CDR3 nucleotides are TGTGCCAGCAGCCCACCCGGGACAGGGGCAGGAAACACCATATATTTT. This gives the protein CASSPPGTGAGNTIYF.

The V and J genes are TRBV5-1 and TRBJ2-1; perhaps TRBD1 as D (6 bases). Germline loops: CDR1 SGHRS, CDR2 YFSETQ. The CDR3 loop spans 17 amino acids. The V gene lost 4 bases and the J gene lost 1 base, with 18 bases spanning the gap. The CDR3 here is CASSPRGDRTSYNEQFF. CDR3 DNA: TGCGCCAGCAGCCCACGAGGCGACAGGACTTCCTACAATGAGCAGTTCTTC.

The CDR3 nucleotides are TGCGCCAGCAAGACCAGCGGGACTTACAATGAGCAGTTCTTC. Protein sequence: CASKTSGTYNEQFF. The chain links TRBV5-1 to TRBJ2-1; TRBD2 agrees at 7 bases. The CDR3 extends over 14 amino acids. The germline V gene encodes CDR1 SGHRS and CDR2 YFSETQ. The J segment lost 4 bases and the V segment lost 6 bases, leaving 7 bases of the junction unmatched.

The J gene is TRBJ1-6, the V gene TRBV6-5; TRBD1 might be the D (6 bases). V lost 5 bases to trimming and J lost 8 bases, with 16 bases between them. CDR3 length: 15 residues. The germline gives CDR1 MNHEY, CDR2 SVGAGI. CDR3 residues: CASSPTGTSDSPLHF. CDR3 in DNA: TGTGCCAGCAGTCCGACCGGGACAAGCGATTCACCCCTCCACTTT.

The chain carries TRBV9 and TRBJ1-4; D possibly corresponds to TRBD1 (5 bases). The CDR3 is 16 amino acids. Per germline, CDR1 SGDLS and CDR2 YYNGEE. Trimming pared 3 bases from V and 4 bases from J, leaving 16 bases between. Here the CDR3 reads CASSAGRTGLNEKLFF. The CDR3 coding sequence is TGTGCCAGCAGCGCCGGACGGACGGGACTTAATGAAAAACTGTTTTTT. Combining the CDR3 with reference TRBV9 and TRBJ1-4 gives the whole variable domain DSGVTQTPKHLITATGQRVTLRCSPRSGDLSVYWYQQSLDQGLQFLIQYYNGEERAKGNILERFSAQQFPDLHSELNLSSLELGDSALYFCASSAGRTGLNEKLFFGSGTQLSVL.

This clone occurred once. The rearrangement links TRBV5-6 to TRBJ1-5; D not certain. In germline, CDR1 is SGHDT, CDR2 YYEEEE. This CDR3 is 16 amino acids long. The V end lost 1 base, the J end lost 0 bases, and 11 bases lay between the germline ends. The CDR3 here is CASSLWASYSNQPQHF. In nucleotides, the CDR3 is TGTGCCAGCAGCTTGTGGGCCAGCTATAGCAATCAGCCCCAGCATTTT.

The chain is built from TRBV6-5 and TRBJ1-2, with 8 bases fitting TRBD1. Germline V gives CDR1 MNHEY, CDR2 SVGAGI. The CDR3 sequence is 15 residues long. V gave up 0 bases and J gave up 3 bases; unmatched junction bases: 3. The CDR3 loop reads CASSYSKTGDYGYTF. Here the CDR3 DNA reads TGTGCCAGCAGTTACTCCAAGACAGGGGACTATGGCTACACCTTC.

This clone was picked up a small number of times. The chain combines TRBV7-2 with TRBJ2-1, with D hard to call. Germline V gives CDR1 SGHTA, CDR2 FQGNSA. The CDR3 has 13 residues. V was shortened by 4 bases and J by 9 bases, with 13 bases between the two germline ends. CDR3 bases: TGTGCCAGCAGCTCGACCCCCGGCGGTGAGCAGTTCTTC. Its translation: CASSSTPGGEQFF.

This clone was counted a single time. The chain joins TRBV6-5 to TRBJ2-5; D ambiguous. This CDR3 region has 13 residues. Trimming pared 4 bases from V and 1 base from J, leaving 7 bases between. Germline assignment: CDR1 MNHEY and CDR2 SVGAGI. The CDR3 sequence is CASSLRIQETQYF. The CDR3 DNA sequence: TGTGCCAGCAGTTTGCGGATCCAAGAGACCCAGTACTTC.

The sample holds a few counts of this clone. The chain combines TRBV27 with TRBJ1-1, with 9 bases lining up with TRBD1. CDR1 is MNHEY and CDR2 is SMNVEV in the germline V gene (reference sequence). With 5 bases clipped from V and 7 bases from J, the junction kept 8 bases outside the gene matches. CDR3 length: 14 amino acids. The CDR3 region is CASSPWDRVGEAFF. For the CDR3, the DNA is TGTGCCAGCAGTCCTTGGGACAGGGTGGGTGAAGCTTTCTTT.

The CDR3 DNA sequence: TGTGCCAGCAGCTTAGATAGCTCCTACAATGAGCAGTTCTTC. Protein: CASSLDSSYNEQFF. The V gene is TRBV7-3, the J gene TRBJ2-1; unclear D gene. Trimming cost V 2 bases and J 0 bases, with 5 bases left between them. The CDR3 has 14 amino acids. Germline V gene lookup returns CDR1 SGHTA and CDR2 FQGTGA.